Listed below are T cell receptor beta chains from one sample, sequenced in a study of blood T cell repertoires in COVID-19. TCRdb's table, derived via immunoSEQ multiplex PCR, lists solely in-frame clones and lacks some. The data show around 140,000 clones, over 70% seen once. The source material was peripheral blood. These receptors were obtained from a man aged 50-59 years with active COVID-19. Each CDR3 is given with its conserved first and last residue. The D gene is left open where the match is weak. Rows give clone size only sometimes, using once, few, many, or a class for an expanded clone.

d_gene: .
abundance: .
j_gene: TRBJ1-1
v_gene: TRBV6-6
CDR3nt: TGTGCCAGCAGACCCCGGACAGCGCTTGAAGCTTTCTTT
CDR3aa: CASRPRTALEAFF

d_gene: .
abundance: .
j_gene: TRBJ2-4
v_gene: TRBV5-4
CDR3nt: TGTGCCAGCAGCTTGGCGGACTCTCCAAACATTCAGTACTTC
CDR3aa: CASSLADSPNIQYF

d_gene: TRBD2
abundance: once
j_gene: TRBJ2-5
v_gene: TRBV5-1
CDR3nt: TGCGCCAGCAGCCCGGCTAGCGGGGGGAGAGAGACCCAGTACTTC
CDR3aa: CASSPASGGRETQYF

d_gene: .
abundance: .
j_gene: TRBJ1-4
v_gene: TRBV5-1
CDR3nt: TGCGCCAGCAGGCCCGCAGGGAGGTCAACTAATGAAAAACTGTTTTTT
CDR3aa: CASRPAGRSTNEKLFF

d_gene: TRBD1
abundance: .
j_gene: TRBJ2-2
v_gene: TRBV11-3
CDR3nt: TGTGCCAGCAGCTATACAGGGGGTGAGAACACCGGGGAGCTGTTTTTT
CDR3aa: CASSYTGGENTGELFF

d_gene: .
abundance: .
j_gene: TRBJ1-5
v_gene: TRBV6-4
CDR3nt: TGTGCCAGCAGTGACGAGGCAAATCAGCCCCAGCATTTT
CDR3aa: CASSDEANQPQHF

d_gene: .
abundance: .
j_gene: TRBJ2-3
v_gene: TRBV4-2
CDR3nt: TGTGCCAGCAGCCAAGAAGCCCGGGGGAAGGGCACAGATACGCAGTATTTT
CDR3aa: CASSQEARGKGTDTQYF

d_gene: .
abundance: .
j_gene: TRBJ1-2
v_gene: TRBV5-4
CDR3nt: TGTGCCAGCAGCTTGGTGGCGGAGAACTATGGCTACACCTTC
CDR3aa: CASSLVAENYGYTF

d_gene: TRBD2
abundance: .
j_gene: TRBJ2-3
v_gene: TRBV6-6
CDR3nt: TGTGCCAGCAGCCTTCCCCTAGCGGGGGGAGATACGCAGTATTTT
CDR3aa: CASSLPLAGGDTQYF

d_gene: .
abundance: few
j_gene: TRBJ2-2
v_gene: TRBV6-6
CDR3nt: TGTGCCAGCAACAGAGAGATGAACACCGGGGAGCTGTTTTTT
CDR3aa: CASNREMNTGELFF

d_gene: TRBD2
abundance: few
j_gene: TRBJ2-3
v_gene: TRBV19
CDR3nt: TGTGCCAGTTCGCTTCTAGCGGGGGATATCACAGATACGCAGTATTTT
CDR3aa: CASSLLAGDITDTQYF

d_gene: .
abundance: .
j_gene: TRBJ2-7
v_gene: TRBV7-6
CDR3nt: TGTGCCAGCAGCCCGTTGGAGGGATCCTACGAGCAGTACTTC
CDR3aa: CASSPLEGSYEQYF

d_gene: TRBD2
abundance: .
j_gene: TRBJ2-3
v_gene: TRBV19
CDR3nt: TGTGCCAGTAGGTCCGGGACTAGCGGGCCAGATACGCAGTATTTT
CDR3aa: CASRSGTSGPDTQYF

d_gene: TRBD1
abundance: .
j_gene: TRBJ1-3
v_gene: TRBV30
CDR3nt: TGTGCCTGGTCGGACAGGGCGACTGGAAACACCATATATTTT
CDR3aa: CAWSDRATGNTIYF

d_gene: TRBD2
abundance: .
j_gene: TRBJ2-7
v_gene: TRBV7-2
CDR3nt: TGTGCCAGCAGCCCCCGGGGGACTACAATTTACCAGTACGAGCAGTACTTC
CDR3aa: CASSPRGTTIYQYEQYF

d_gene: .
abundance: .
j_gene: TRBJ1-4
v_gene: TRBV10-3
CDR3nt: TGTGCCATCAGTGCCTCGGGTACTAATGAAAAACTGTTTTTT
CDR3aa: CAISASGTNEKLFF

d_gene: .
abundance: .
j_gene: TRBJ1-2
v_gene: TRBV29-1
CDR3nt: TGCAGCGTTGATCTCCCGGGGTATGGCTACACCTTC
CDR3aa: CSVDLPGYGYTF

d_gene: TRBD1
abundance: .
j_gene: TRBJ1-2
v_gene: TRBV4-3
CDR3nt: TGCGCCAGCAGCAAAACGACAGGGGCGACTGGCTACACCTTC
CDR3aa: CASSKTTGATGYTF

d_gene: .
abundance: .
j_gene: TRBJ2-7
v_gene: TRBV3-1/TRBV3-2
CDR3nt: TGTGCCAGCTCACCCCCGAGTTCAGGGATGTACGAGCAGTACTTC
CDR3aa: CASSPPSSGMYEQYF

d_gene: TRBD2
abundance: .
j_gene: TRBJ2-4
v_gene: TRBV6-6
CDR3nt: TGTGCCAGCAGTTCGGGACTAGCGGTAGCAAACATTCAGTACTTC
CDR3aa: CASSSGLAVANIQYF

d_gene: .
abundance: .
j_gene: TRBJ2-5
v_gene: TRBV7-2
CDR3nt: TGTGCCAGCAGCTTAGCGGAGGCAGAAGAAGTGTGGCGGCGTGGAGAGACCCAGTACTTC
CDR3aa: CASSLAEAEEVWRRGETQYF

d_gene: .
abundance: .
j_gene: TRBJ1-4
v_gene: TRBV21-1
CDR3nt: TGTGCCAGCAGCGACAGGGGTGAAGGTGCTAATGAAAAACTGTTTTTT
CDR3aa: CASSDRGEGANEKLFF

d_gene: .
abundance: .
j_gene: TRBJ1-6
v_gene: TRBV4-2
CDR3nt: TGTGCCAGCAGCCAAGTGGACTTCAATTCACCCCTCCACTTT
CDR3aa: CASSQVDFNSPLHF

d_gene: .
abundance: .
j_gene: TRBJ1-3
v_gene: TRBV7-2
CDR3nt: TGTGCCAGCAGCTTAGGGCCGGGGGGCACCATATATTTT
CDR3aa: CASSLGPGGTIYF

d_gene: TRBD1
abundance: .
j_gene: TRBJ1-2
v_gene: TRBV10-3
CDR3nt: TGTGCCATCAGTGAGGGACAGGGGAGGGTTAACTATGGCTACACCTTC
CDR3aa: CAISEGQGRVNYGYTF

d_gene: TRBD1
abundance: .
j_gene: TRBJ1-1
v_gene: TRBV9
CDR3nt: TGTGCCAGCAGCGATCGACAGGGGCAGGGGGCTTTCTTT
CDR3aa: CASSDRQGQGAFF

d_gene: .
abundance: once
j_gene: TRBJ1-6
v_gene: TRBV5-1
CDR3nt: TGCGCCAGCAGCTTGGCCGGGGTCAGTGGCCTCCACTTT
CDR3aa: CASSLAGVSGLHF

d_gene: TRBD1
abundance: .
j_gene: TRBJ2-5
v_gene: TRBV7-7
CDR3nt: TGTGCCAGCAGTCCCCAGGGGGCCCAAGAGACCCAGTACTTC
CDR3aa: CASSPQGAQETQYF

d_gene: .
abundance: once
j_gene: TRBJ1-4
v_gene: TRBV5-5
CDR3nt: TGTGCCAGCAGCTTAGGGACATTAGAAAAACTGTTTTTT
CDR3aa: CASSLGTLEKLFF

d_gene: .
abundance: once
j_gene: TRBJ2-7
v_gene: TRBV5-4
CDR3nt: TGTGCCAGCAGCTTAAATCTAGCCCTTGATGGGCAGTACTTC
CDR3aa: CASSLNLALDGQYF

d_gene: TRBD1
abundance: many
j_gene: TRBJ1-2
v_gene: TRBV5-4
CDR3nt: TGTGCCAGCAGCGCGGAGTTCGTAGGACAGGGGCCCTATGGCTACACCTTC
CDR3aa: CASSAEFVGQGPYGYTF

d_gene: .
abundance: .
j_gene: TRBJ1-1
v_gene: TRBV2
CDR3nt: TGTGCCAGCAGTGTTAACAGTTTAATCACTGAAGCTTTCTTT
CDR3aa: CASSVNSLITEAFF

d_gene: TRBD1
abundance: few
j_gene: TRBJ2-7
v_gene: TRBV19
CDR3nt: TGTGCCAGTAGTAGGGTGGGACAGGGGGCCTCGACCGGGTACGAGCAGTACTTC
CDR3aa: CASSRVGQGASTGYEQYF

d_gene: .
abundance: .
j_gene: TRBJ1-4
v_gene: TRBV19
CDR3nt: TGTGCCAGTAGTATTCAGGCAGGGTTTAATGAAAAACTGTTTTTT
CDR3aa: CASSIQAGFNEKLFF

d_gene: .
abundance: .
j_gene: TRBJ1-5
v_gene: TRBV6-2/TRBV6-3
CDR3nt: TGTGCCAGCAGTTACTCGACGAGGGGAAGAGGGACACGGGCCAATCAGCCCCAGCATTTT
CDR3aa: CASSYSTRGRGTRANQPQHF

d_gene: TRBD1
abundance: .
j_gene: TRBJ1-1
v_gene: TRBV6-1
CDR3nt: TGTGCCAGCAGTGAAGGAGGGGGCGCGAACACTGAAGCTTTCTTT
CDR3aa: CASSEGGGANTEAFF

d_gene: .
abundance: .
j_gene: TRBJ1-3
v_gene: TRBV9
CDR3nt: TGTGCCAGCAGCATAGTCGCCAGCTCTGGAAACACCATATATTTT
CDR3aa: CASSIVASSGNTIYF

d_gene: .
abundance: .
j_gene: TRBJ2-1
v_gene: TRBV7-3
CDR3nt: TGTGCCAGCAGCTTTGGCAGAAACAATGAGCAGTTCTTC
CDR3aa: CASSFGRNNEQFF

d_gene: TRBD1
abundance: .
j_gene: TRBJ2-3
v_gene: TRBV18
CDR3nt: TGTGCCAGCTCACCTCGTGGGACAGGGGTTACAGATACGCAGTATTTT
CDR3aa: CASSPRGTGVTDTQYF

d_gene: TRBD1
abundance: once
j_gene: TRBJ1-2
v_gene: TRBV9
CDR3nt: TGTGCCAGCAGCGTAGCAGGGACAGGGGGTACTAGATCCCATGGCTACACCTTC
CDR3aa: CASSVAGTGGTRSHGYTF

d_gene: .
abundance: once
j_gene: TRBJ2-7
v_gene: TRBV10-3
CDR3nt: TGTGCCATCACCGATAAGGGGGGGGCTTACGAGCAGTACTTC
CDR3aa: CAITDKGGAYEQYF

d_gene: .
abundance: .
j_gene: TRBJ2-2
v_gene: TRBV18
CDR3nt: TGTGCCAGCTCTCAGAGGGAGGCCGGGGAGCTGTTTTTT
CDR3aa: CASSQREAGELFF

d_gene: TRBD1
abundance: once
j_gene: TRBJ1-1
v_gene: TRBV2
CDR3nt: TGTGCCAGCAGACTGGGACAGGCGAACACTGAAGCTTTCTTT
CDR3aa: CASRLGQANTEAFF

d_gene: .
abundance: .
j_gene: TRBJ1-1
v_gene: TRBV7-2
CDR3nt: TGTGCCAGCAGCTTAGACACAGGGTCCACTGAAGCTTTCTTT
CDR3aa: CASSLDTGSTEAFF